The 14 T cell receptor beta chains below all came from one sample that was sequenced in a study of T cells in Graves' hyperthyroidism and ophthalmopathy. Amplification yielded TCR beta CDR3 regions, with RNA transcripts as the source. The TCR CDR3 first-round RT-PCR relied on the HTBI primer set. TCRdb reprocessed the multiplex PCR reads via MiXCR and lists one record per CDR3 protein. The table records around 240,000 distinct CDR3 sequences, roughly 15% of them present only once. The specimen was blood. The receptors come from a woman aged 40-49 years with Graves' hyperthyroidism that later progressed to Graves' ophthalmopathy.

In its sample, this clonotype was seen many times. This chain joins TRBV11-3 and TRBJ2-1; tentatively, D is TRBD1 or TRBD2 (5 bases each). This CDR3 region has 15 residues. Trimming shortened V by 6 bases and J by 9 bases, and 21 bases separated the two germline ends. Germline V gene lookup returns CDR1 SGHNT and CDR2 YENEEA. This CDR3 reads CASSPRDVSRGEQFF. CDR3 nucleotides: TGTGCCAGCAGTCCCAGGGACGTTAGTCGGGGTGAGCAGTTCTTC.

This clonotype was recorded at least ten times. The final CDR3 position lacks the conserved phenylalanine or tryptophan, pointing to a likely read error. J is TRBJ1-6 and V is TRBV2, with D hard to call. Germline-derived CDR1 and CDR2 are SNHLY and FYNNEI. V shed 6 bases and J shed 0 bases, with 9 bases lying between them. The CDR3 consists of 15 residues. The CDR3 reads CASSLGISYNSPLHL. CDR3 coding DNA: TGTGCCAGCAGCCTTGGGATCTCCTATAATTCACCCCTCCACCTT.

The chain is built from TRBV27 and TRBJ2-1; 14 bases are a match to TRBD2. The V gene end was trimmed by 7 bases and the J gene end by 7 bases; junction bases not matched to a gene: 12. Germline V gene data show CDR1 as MNHEY and CDR2 as SMNVEV (reference sequence). The CDR3 contains 17 residues. The CDR3 sequence is CASKASGTSGSGNEQFF. DNA of the CDR3: TGTGCCAGCAAAGCATCCGGGACTAGCGGGAGCGGGAATGAGCAGTTCTTC.

This clonotype was counted many times. V is TRBV2 and J is TRBJ1-5; perhaps TRBD1 as D (5 bases). The CDR3 length is 14 residues. Trimming pared 6 bases from V and 5 bases from J, leaving 14 bases between. Germline CDR1 SNHLY, CDR2 FYNNEI. The CDR3 reads CASRGWGMDQPQHF. CDR3 DNA: TGTGCCAGCAGGGGATGGGGGATGGATCAGCCCCAGCATTTT.

This clonotype was observed a few times. The chain couples TRBV5-1 to TRBJ2-5, with 9 bases identical to TRBD1. The germline CDR1 and CDR2 sequences are SGHRS and YFSETQ. V trimming: 4 bases; J trimming: 4 bases; junction bases outside the gene matches: 14. The CDR3 is 17 amino acids. CDR3 protein: CASSPAGTGLFGETQYF. The DNA of the CDR3 is TGCGCCAGCAGCCCAGCCGGGACAGGGCTGTTTGGAGAGACCCAGTACTTC.

This clonotype was observed at least ten times. This chain connects TRBV5-6 to TRBJ1-2, with 7 bases matching TRBD1. This CDR3 is built from 14 residues. Trimming cost V 5 bases and J 2 bases; bases outside gene matches: 6. CDR1 is SGHDT, CDR2 YYEEEE, per germline. CDR3 protein: CASRETGDNYGYTF. DNA for the CDR3: TGTGCCAGCAGGGAAACAGGGGACAACTATGGCTACACCTTC.

This clonotype was counted many times. V is TRBV2 and J is TRBJ2-5; D might be TRBD1 or TRBD2, each matching 6 bases. The germline V gene encodes CDR1 SNHLY and CDR2 FYNNEI. V lost 6 bases and J lost 5, with 19 bases in between. The CDR3 covers 15 residues. CDR3 coding DNA: TGTGCCAGCAGCAGTCCCTTAACAGGGAGGGAGACCCAGTACTTC. Translation gives CASSSPLTGRETQYF. Drawing the rest from reference TRBV2 and TRBJ2-5, the complete variable domain is EPEVTQTPSHQVTQMGQEVILRCVPISNHLYFYWYRQILGQKVEFLVSFYNNEISEKSEIFDDQFSVERPDGSNFTLKIRSTKLEDSAMYFCASSSPLTGRETQYFGPGTRLLVL.

This clonotype was seen a handful of times. The chain uses TRBV5-5 and TRBJ2-7, with D perhaps TRBD1 (7 bases). The germline CDR1 and CDR2 sequences are SGHKS and YYEKEE (reference sequence). The CDR3 is 14 residues long. Deletions cut 4 bases from V and 4 bases from J, with 15 bases between. CDR3 loop: CASSPLQGGYEQYF. In DNA, the CDR3 is TGTGCCAGCAGCCCCCTCCAGGGGGGTTACGAGCAGTACTTC.

In regard to this clonotype: A read error may account for a junction end that differs from germline. V is TRBV5-6 and J is TRBJ2-7, with 8 bases aligning to TRBD2. CDR1 and CDR2 (germline): SGHDT, YYEEEE. The CDR3 extends over 14 amino acids. CDR3 in DNA: TGTTCCAGCAGCGTCGGGAGGGACACCTACGAGCAGTACTTC. The encoded protein is CSSSVGRDTYEQYF.

The V call is TRBV19, the J call TRBJ2-1; TRBD2 agrees at 7 bases. This CDR3 contains 15 residues. V trimming: 8 bases; J trimming: 2 bases; junction bases outside the gene matches: 9. CDR1 LNHDA and CDR2 SQIVND come from the germline V gene (reference sequence). As DNA, the CDR3 is TGTGCCAGTTCGCTTCGGGAGGCCCCCTACAATGAGCAGTTCTTC. This encodes CASSLREAPYNEQFF. Supplemented by reference TRBV19 and TRBJ2-1, the full variable domain reads DGGITQSPKYLFRKEGQNVTLSCEQNLNHDAMYWYRQDPGQGLRLIYYSQIVNDFQKGDIAEGYSVSREKKESFPLTVTSAQKNPTAFYLCASSLREAPYNEQFFGPGTRLTVL.

This clonotype was seen at least ten times. The chain employs TRBV3-1 and TRBJ2-5; possibly TRBD1 or TRBD2 for D (6 bases each). Deletions cut 5 bases from V and 13 bases from J, with 17 bases between. The CDR3 consists of 12 residues. Germline CDR1 reads LGHDT; CDR2 reads YNNKEL (reference sequence). CDR3 bases: TGTGCCAGCAGCAGCACCGGGGGCTCTCCGTACTTC. It yields the protein CASSSTGGSPYF.

The table lists this clonotype with many counts. The chain is built from TRBV11-2 and TRBJ1-1; D remains ambiguous. Germline V gene lookup returns CDR1 SGHAT and CDR2 FQNNGV. The V gene lost 4 bases and the J gene lost 1 base, with 10 bases spanning the gap. CDR3 length equals 14 residues. For the CDR3, the DNA is TGTGCCAGCAGCTATGGGTACTCGAACACTGAAGCTTTCTTT. It translates to CASSYGYSNTEAFF. Using reference TRBV11-2 and TRBJ1-1 for the parts outside the CDR3, the full variable domain is EAGVAQSPRYKIIEKRQSVAFWCNPISGHATLYWYQQILGQGPKLLIQFQNNGVVDDSQLPKDRFSAERLKGVDSTLKIQPAKLEDSAVYLCASSYGYSNTEAFFGQGTRLTVV.

Ten or more counts support this clonotype. The chain joins TRBV6-1 to TRBJ2-2; D gene uncertain. CDR3 size: 15 residues. Per the germline V gene, CDR1 is MNHNS and CDR2 is SASEGT. The V end was cut by 2 bases, the J end by 0 bases, with 7 bases between. CDR3 in amino acids: CASSELRTNTGELFF. Here the CDR3 DNA reads TGTGCCAGCAGTGAATTGCGGACGAACACCGGGGAGCTGTTTTTT.

In this sample, this clonotype turned up many times. This chain links TRBV30 with TRBJ2-5, with 7 positions matching TRBD1. V was clipped by 4 bases and J by 3 bases; unmatched bases: 8. The CDR3 runs to 14 residues. Germline loops: CDR1 GTSNPN, CDR2 SVGIG (reference sequence). CDR3 loop: CAWTPPDREETQYF. The CDR3 region has the DNA TGTGCCTGGACACCACCAGACAGGGAAGAGACCCAGTACTTC.